Sequencing of this T cell receptor beta chain was carried out in a study of response to subunit inactivated influenza vaccine. This clonotype was observed at least ten times. TCRdb used MiXCR to reprocess the RT-PCR reads, holding one entry per CDR3 protein. The profile shows about 780,000 distinct CDR3 sequences, less than 20% of them singletons. Deletions cut 4 bases from V and 0 bases from J, with 11 bases between. The CDR3 spans 14 residues. CDR1 is SQVTM and CDR2 is ANQGSEA in the germline V gene. The material sequenced was PBMCs from blood, taken more than 4 days after vaccination. This chain connects TRBV29-1 to TRBJ2-3; TRBD2 might be the D (5 bases). The sequence was obtained from a man aged 45-65 years who received an inactivated influenza vaccine. The CDR3 DNA is TGCAGCGTTGCGTCGGGGATAAGCACAGATACGCAGTATTTT. Translated, it gives CSVASGISTDTQYF.